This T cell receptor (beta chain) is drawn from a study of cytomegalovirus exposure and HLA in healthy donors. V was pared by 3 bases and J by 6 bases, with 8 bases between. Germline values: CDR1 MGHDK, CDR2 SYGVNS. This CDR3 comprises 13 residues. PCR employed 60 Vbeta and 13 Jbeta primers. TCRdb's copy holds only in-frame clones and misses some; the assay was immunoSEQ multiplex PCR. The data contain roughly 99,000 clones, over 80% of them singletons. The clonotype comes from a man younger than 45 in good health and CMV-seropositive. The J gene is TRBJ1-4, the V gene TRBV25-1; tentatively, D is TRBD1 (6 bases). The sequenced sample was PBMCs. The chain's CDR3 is CASSEQGYEKLFF. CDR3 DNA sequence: TGTGCCAGCAGTGAGCAGGGGTATGAAAAACTGTTTTTT.